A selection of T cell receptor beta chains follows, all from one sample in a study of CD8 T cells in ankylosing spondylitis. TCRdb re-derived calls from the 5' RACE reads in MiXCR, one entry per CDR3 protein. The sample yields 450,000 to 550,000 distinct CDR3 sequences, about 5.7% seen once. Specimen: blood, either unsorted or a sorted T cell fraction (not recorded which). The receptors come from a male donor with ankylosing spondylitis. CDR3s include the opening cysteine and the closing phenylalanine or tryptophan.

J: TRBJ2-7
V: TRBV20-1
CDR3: CSGDGATGYEQYF

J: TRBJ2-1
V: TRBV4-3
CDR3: CARSPRDRGRPNEQFF

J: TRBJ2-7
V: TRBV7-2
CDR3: CASSPRRTGGYEQYF

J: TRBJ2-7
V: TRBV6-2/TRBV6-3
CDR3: CASSWGTGVAREQYF

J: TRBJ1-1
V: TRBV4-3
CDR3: CASSQVTGRANTEAFF

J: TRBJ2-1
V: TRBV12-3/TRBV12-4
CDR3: CACSLIRLAGVNSYNEQFF

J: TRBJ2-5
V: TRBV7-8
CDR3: CASSVTTRNRGHETQYF

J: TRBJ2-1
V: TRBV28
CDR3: CASSLYSSGQYNEQFF

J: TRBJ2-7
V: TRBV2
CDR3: CASSDLQREQYF

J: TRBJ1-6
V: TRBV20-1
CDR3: CSASTGSYNSPLHF

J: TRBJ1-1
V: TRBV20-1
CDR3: CSATSTGNTEAFF

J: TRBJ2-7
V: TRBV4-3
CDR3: CASSQDRGGGMHF

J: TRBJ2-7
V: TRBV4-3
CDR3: CASSSRAQGVNEQYF

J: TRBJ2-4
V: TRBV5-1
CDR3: CASSLPNGKNIQYF

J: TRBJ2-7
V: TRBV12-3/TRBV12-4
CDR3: CASSPSLRGAVDEQYF

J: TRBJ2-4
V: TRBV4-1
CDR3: CASSQDPRALAFQYF

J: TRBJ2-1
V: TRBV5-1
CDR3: CASKSPGDNEQFF

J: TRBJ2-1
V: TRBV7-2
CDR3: CASSLGGGVEQFF

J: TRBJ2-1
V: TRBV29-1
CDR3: CSVGSKAGGGYEQFF

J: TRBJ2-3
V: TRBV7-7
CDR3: CASSLGSGGRTDTQYF

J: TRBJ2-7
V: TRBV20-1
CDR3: CSAIQGALGEQYF